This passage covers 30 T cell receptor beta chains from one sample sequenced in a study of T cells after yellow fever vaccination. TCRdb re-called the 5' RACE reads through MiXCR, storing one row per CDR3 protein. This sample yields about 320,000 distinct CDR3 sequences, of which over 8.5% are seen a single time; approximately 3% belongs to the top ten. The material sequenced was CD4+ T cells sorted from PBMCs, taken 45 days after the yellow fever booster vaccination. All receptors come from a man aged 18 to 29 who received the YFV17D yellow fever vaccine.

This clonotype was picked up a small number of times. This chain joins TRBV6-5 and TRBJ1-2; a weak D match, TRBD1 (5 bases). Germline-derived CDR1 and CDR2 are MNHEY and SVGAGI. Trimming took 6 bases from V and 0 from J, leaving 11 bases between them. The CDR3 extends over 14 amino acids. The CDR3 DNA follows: TGTGCCAGCAGATCCCCAGGGCCTAACTATGGCTACACCTTC. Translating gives CASRSPGPNYGYTF.

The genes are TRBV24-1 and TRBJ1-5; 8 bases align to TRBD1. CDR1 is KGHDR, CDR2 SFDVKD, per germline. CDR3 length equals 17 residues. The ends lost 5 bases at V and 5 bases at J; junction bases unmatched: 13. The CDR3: CATSGPPGQGFDQPQHF. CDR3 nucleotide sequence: TGTGCCACCAGTGGCCCGCCAGGACAGGGTTTCGATCAGCCCCAGCATTTT.

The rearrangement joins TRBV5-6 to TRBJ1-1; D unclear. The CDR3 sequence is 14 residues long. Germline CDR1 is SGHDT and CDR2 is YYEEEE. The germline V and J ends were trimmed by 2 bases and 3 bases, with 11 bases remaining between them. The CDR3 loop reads CASSLKTGYTEAFF. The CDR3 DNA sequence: TGTGCCAGCAGCTTAAAGACGGGTTACACTGAAGCTTTCTTT.

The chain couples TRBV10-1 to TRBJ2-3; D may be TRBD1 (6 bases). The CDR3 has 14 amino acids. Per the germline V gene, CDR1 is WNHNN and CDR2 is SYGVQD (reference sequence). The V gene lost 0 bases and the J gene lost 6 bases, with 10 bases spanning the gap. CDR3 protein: CASSESYRVDTQYF. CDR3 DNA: TGCGCCAGCAGTGAGTCTTACAGGGTCGATACGCAGTATTTT.

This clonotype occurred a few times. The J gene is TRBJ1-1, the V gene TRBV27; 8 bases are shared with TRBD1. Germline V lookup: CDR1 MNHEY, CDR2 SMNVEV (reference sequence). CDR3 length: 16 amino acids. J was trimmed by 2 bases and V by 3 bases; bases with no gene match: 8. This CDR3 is CASSFRTGRENTEAFF. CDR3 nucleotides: TGTGCCAGCAGTTTTAGGACAGGGAGGGAAAACACTGAAGCTTTCTTT.

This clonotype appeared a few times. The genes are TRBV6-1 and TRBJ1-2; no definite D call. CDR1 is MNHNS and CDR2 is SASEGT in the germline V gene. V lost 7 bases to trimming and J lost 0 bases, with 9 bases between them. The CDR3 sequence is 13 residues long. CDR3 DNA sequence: TGTGCCAGCACTATTGGTACTAACTATGGCTACACCTTC. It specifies CASTIGTNYGYTF.

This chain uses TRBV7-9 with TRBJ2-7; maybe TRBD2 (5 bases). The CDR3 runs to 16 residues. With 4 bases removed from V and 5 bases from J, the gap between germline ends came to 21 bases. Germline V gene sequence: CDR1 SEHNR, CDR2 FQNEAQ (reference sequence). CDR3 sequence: CASSSFLGRPSNEQYV. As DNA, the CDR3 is TGTGCCAGCAGCTCCTTCTTGGGGAGACCCAGCAACGAGCAGTACGTC.

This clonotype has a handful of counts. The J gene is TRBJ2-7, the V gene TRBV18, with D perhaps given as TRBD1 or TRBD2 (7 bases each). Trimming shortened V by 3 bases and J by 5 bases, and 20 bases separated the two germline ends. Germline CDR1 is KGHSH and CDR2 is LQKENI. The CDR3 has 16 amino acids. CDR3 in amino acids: CASSPQGGGSIDEQYF. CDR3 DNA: TGTGCCAGCTCACCGCAGGGAGGGGGCTCCATCGACGAGCAGTACTTC.

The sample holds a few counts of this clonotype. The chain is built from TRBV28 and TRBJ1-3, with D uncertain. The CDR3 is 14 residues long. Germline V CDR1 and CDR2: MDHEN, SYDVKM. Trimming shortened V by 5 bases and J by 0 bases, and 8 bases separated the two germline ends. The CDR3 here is CASSPGHSGNTIYF. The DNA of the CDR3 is TGTGCCAGCAGTCCGGGCCACTCTGGAAACACCATATATTTT.

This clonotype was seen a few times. The CDR3 loop reads CASSASGTGRDTQYF. The CDR3, as DNA: TGTGCCAGCAGTGCGTCCGGGACAGGGAGAGATACGCAGTATTTT. This rearrangement joins TRBV6-4 to TRBJ2-3, with TRBD1 matching over 9 bases. This CDR3 is built from 15 residues. The V segment lost 4 bases and the J segment 5 bases; nucleotides outside the gene matches: 7. Germline lookup yields CDR1 MRHNA and CDR2 SNTAGT.

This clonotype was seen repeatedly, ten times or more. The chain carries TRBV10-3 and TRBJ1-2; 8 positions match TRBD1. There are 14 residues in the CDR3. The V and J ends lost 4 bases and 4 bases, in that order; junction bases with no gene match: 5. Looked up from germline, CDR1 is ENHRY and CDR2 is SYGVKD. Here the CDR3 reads CAISVGQGAYGYTF. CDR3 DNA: TGTGCCATCAGTGTCGGACAGGGAGCCTATGGCTACACCTTC.

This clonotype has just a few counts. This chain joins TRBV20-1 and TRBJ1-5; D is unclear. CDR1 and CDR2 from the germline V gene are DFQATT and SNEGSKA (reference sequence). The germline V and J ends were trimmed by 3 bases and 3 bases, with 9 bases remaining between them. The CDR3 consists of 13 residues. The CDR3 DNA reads TGCAGTGCTAGTAACCAGCCCAATCAGCCCCAGCATTTT. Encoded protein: CSASNQPNQPQHF.

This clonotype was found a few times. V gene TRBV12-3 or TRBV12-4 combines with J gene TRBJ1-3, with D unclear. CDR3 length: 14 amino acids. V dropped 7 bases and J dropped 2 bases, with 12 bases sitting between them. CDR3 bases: TGTGCCAGCACTCGGAAGGTGGCTGGAAACACCATATATTTT. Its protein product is CASTRKVAGNTIYF.

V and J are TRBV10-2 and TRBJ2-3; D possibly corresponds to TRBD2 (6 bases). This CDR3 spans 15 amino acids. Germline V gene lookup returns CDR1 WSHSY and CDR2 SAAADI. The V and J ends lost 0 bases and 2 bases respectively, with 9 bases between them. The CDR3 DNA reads TGCGCCAGCAGTGAGTCCCGGGGGTACACAGATACGCAGTATTTT. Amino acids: CASSESRGYTDTQYF.

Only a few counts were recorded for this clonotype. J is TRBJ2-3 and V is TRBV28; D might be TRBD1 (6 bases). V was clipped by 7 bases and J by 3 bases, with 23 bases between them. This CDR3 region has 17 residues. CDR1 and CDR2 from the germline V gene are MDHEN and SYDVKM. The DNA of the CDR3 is TGTGCCAGCACAGTTGGTGGGACAAGCCAAGGGACAGATACGCAGTATTTT. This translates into CASTVGGTSQGTDTQYF. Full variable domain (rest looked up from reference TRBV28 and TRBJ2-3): DVKVTQSSRYLVKRTGEKVFLECVQDMDHENMFWYRQDPGLGLRLIYFSYDVKMKEKGDIPEGYSVSREKKERFSLILESASTNQTSMYLCASTVGGTSQGTDTQYFGPGTRLTVL.

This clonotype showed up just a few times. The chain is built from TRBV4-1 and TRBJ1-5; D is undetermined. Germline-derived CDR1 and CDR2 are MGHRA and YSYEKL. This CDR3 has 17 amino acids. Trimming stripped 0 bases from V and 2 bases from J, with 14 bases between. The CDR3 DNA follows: TGCGCCAGCAGCCAAGACCGGGCTGCCGGGGGCAATCAGCCCCAGCATTTT. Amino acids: CASSQDRAAGGNQPQHF.

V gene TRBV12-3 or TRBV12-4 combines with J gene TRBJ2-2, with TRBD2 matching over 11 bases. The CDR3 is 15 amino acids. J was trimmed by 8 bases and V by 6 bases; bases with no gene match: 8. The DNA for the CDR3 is TGTGCCAGCAGGCGACTAGCGGGGACTCTGGGGGAGCTGTTTTTT. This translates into CASRRLAGTLGELFF.

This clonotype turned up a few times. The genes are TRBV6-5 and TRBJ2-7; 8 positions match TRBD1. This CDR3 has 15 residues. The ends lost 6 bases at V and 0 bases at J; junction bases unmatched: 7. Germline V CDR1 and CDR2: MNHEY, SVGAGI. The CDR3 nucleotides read TGTGCCAGCAGACTTTCCGGGACAGGCTCCTACGAGCAGTACTTC. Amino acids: CASRLSGTGSYEQYF.

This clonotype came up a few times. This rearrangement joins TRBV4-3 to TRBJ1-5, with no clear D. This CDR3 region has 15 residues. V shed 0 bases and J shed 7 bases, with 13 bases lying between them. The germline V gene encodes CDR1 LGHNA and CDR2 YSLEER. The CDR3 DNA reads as TGCGCCAGCAGCCAAGAGGCGGGGTCACGGCAGCCCCAGCATTTT. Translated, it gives CASSQEAGSRQPQHF.

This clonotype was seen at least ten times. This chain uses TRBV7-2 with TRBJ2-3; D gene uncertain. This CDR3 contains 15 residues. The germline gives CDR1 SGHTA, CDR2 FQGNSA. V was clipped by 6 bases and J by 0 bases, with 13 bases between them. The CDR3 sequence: CASSRHHASTDTQYF. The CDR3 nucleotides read TGTGCCAGCAGTCGACACCACGCTAGCACAGATACGCAGTATTTT.

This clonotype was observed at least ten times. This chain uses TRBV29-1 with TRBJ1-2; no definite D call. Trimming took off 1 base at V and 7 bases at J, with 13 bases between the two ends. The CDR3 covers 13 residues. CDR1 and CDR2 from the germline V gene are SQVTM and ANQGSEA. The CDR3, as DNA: TGCAGCGTTGAAGGGGGAGCCCAGAGTGGCTACACCTTC. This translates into CSVEGGAQSGYTF.

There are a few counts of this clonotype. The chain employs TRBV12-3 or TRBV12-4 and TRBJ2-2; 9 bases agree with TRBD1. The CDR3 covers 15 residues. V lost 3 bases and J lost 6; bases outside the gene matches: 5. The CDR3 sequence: CASSLGDRVAGELFF. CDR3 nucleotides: TGTGCCAGCAGTTTGGGGGACAGGGTGGCCGGGGAGCTGTTTTTT.

The CDR3 DNA is TGTGCCAGCAGCGTAGTAGGGACCGGGGATTCCGAAGCTTTCTTT. This encodes CASSVVGTGDSEAFF. The chain carries TRBV9 and TRBJ1-1; D might be TRBD1 (5 bases). Trimming cost V 0 bases and J 8 bases, with 17 bases left between them. The length of the CDR3 is 15 residues. Germline lookup yields CDR1 SGDLS and CDR2 YYNGEE.

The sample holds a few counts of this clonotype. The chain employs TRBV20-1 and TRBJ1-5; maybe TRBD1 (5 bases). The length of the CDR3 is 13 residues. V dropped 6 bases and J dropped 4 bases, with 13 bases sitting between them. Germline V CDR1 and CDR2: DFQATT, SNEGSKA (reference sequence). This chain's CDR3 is CSASRDPNQPQHF. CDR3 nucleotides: TGCAGTGCGAGCCGGGACCCAAATCAGCCCCAGCATTTT.

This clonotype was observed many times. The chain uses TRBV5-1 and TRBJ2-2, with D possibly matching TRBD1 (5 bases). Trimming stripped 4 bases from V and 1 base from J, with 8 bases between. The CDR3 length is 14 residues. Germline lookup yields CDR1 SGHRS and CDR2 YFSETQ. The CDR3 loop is CASSPTGNTGELFF. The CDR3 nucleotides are TGCGCCAGCAGCCCTACAGGGAACACCGGGGAGCTGTTTTTT. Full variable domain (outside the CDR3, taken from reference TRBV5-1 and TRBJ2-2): KAGVTQTPRYLIKTRGQQVTLSCSPISGHRSVSWYQQTPGQGLQFLFEYFSETQRNKGNFPGRFSGRQFSNSRSEMNVSTLELGDSALYLCASSPTGNTGELFFGEGSRLTVL.

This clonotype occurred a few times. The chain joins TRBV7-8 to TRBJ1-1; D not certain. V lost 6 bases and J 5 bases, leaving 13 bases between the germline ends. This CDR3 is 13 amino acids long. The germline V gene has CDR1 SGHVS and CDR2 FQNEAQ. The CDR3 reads CASRESGKTEAFF. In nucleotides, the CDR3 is TGTGCCAGCAGAGAGTCAGGAAAGACTGAAGCTTTCTTT. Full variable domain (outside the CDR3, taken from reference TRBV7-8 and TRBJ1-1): GAGVSQSPRYKVAKRGQDVALRCDPISGHVSLFWYQQALGQGPEFLTYFQNEAQLDKSGLPSDRFFAERPEGSVSTLKIQRTQQEDSAVYLCASRESGKTEAFFGQGTRLTVV.

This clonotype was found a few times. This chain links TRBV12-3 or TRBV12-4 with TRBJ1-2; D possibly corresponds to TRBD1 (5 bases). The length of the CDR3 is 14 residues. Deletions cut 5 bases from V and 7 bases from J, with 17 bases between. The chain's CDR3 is CASSTAGTGGGYTF. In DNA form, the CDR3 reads TGTGCCAGCAGTACCGCCGGGACGGGAGGTGGCTACACCTTC.

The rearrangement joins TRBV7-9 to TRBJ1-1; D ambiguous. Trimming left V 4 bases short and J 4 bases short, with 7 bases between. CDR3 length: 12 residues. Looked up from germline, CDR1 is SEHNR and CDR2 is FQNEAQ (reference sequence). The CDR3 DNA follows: TGTGCCAGCAGCTGGGAGCTCACTGAAGCTTTCTTT. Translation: CASSWELTEAFF.

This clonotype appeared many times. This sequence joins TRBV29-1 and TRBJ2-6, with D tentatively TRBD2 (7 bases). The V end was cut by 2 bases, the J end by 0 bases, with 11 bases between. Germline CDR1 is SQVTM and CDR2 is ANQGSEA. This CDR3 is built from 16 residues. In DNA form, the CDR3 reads TGCAGCGTTGAAACGGGGGGCCTCTCTGGGGCCAACGTCCTGACTTTC. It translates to CSVETGGLSGANVLTF.

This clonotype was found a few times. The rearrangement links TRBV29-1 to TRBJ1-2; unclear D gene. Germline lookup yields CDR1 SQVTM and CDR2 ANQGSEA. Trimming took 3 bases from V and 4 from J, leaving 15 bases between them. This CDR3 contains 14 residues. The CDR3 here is CSVEVYQAAYGYTF. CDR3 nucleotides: TGCAGCGTTGAGGTTTATCAGGCCGCCTATGGCTACACCTTC.